This T cell receptor beta chain was sequenced for a study of CD8 T cells in ankylosing spondylitis. General study findings and limits: In the blood and synovial fluid of reactive arthritis, some motif variants had been previously reported. A TCR beta motif of about eight highly homologous variants seemed to mark ankylosing spondylitis blood. As for the disease-linked clones, they showed a CD8+ phenotype and occurred at relatively low frequencies in peripheral blood.

This clonotype was recorded many times. Its antigen is still unknown. Making the TCR beta libraries involved quantitative 5'-RACE with molecular barcodes. One entry per CDR3 protein results from TCRdb running MiXCR on the 5' RACE reads. Among around 280,000 distinct CDR3 sequences listed, 15% to 25% were seen once. The receptor's source is a male donor with ankylosing spondylitis or in good health (not recorded which). The sample consisted of blood, either unsorted or a sorted T cell fraction (not recorded which).

For the CDR3, the DNA is TGTGCCAGCTCACCGGGGCCCCAAGAGACCCAGTACTTC. It encodes CASSPGPQETQYF. The V call is TRBV18, the J call TRBJ2-5, with TRBD1 as a possible D gene (5 bases). Germline V gene lookup returns CDR1 KGHSH and CDR2 LQKENI. There are 13 residues in the CDR3. Trimming took 3 bases from V and 1 from J, leaving 6 bases between them.